The clone carrying this T cell receptor (beta chain) came up many times. Its target is unknown. These data belong to a study of blood T cells in healthy people across ages. Findings and caveats of the study: Whereas aged donors had fewer naive CD4+ cells, long-lived donors had more of them and higher diversity. It was not known whether donors were CMV positive (a possible confounder of expanded clonotype changes).

Germline V gene sequence: CDR1 MNHEY, CDR2 SVGEGT. V was trimmed by 6 bases and J by 4 bases, leaving 11 bases between them. CDR3 length equals 13 residues. A second 7 to 11 cycle PCR used barcoded and J-beta primers. The yield of each sample was at least 2.5 million CDR3-containing paired-end reads. TCRdb itself ran the 5' RACE reads through MiXCR, one entry per CDR3 protein. The table lists 1.5 million to 2 million distinct CDR3 sequences, roughly 30% of them singletons. The receptor's source is a woman aged 25 to 39 in good health. The specimen was blood. The gene calls are TRBV6-2 or TRBV6-3 and TRBJ2-3, with a possible D match to TRBD2 (7 bases). The CDR3 here is CASRRGGADTQYF. As DNA, the CDR3 is TGTGCCAGCAGACGAGGGGGGGCAGATACGCAGTATTTT.